This T cell receptor (beta chain) appears in the sequencing data of a study of beta chain features in type 1 diabetes. V was trimmed by 2 bases and J by 0 bases, leaving 12 bases between them. The germline V gene encodes CDR1 SGHRS and CDR2 YFSETQ. The CDR3 totals 16 residues. The whole isolated RNA underwent reverse transcription, so sequencing captured expressed TCRB transcripts. Sequencing used immunoSEQ multiplex PCR; TCRdb keeps in-frame clones, though not all of them. The sample has more than 20,000 clones, roughly three quarters seen once. V and J are TRBV5-1 and TRBJ1-3; D uncertain. The TCR originated in a woman aged 40 to 50 in good health. Source material: Tregs from blood. The DNA of the CDR3 is TGCGCCAGCAGCTTCACGGGGTTGAGCTCTGGAAACACCATATATTTT. It is translated as CASSFTGLSSGNTIYF.